This is a list of T cell receptor beta chains from one sample in a study of blood T cell repertoires in COVID-19. Data came from immunoSEQ multiplex PCR; TCRdb stores just in-frame clones and leaves some out. The repertoire holds more than 200,000 clones, with over 75% as singletons. Sequenced: peripheral blood. These receptors came from a man aged 50 to 59 with acute or convalescent COVID-19. Both conserved end residues are part of each CDR3. A D gene is named only where the DNA matches it firmly. For some rows the clone size is stated as once, few or many, or as a class when expanded; others skip it.

v_gene	d_gene	j_gene	abundance	CDR3aa	CDR3nt
TRBV4-1	TRBD1	TRBJ1-5	.	CASSQGGQAFQPQHF	TGCGCCAGCAGCCAAGGAGGACAGGCCTTTCAGCCCCAGCATTTT
TRBV2	.	TRBJ1-6	few	CASSETGYNSPLHF	TGTGCCAGCAGTGAAACGGGGTATAATTCACCCCTCCACTTT
TRBV6-5	.	TRBJ1-6	.	CASSYSRDNSPLHF	TGTGCCAGCAGTTACTCTCGGGATAATTCACCCCTCCACTTT
TRBV28	TRBD1	TRBJ1-2	.	CASSPGTGVVYGYTF	TGTGCCAGCAGTCCCGGGACAGGGGTGGTCTATGGCTACACCTTC
TRBV2	.	TRBJ2-5	.	CASSDFTGSWETQYF	TGTGCCAGCAGTGATTTTACAGGGAGCTGGGAGACCCAGTACTTC
TRBV18	TRBD1	TRBJ1-5	.	CASSPDRDQPQHF	TGTGCCAGCTCACCCGACAGGGATCAGCCCCAGCATTTT
TRBV7-9	.	TRBJ1-3	.	CASSWGHFPSGNTIYF	TGTGCCAGCAGCTGGGGACACTTCCCTTCTGGAAACACCATATATTTT
TRBV18	TRBD1	TRBJ2-5	.	CASSQGQAAKTQYF	TGTGCCAGCTCACAGGGACAGGCGGCGAAGACCCAGTACTTC
TRBV2	TRBD1	TRBJ1-1	.	CASTNDDGDSLLNTEAFF	TGTGCCAGCACCAACGATGATGGGGACAGCCTACTGAACACTGAAGCTTTCTTT
TRBV19	.	TRBJ2-2	once	CASSIWGGADTGELFF	TGTGCCAGTAGTATATGGGGGGGCGCGGACACCGGGGAGCTGTTTTTT
TRBV11-2	.	TRBJ1-5	few	CASSLGGGSGSGQPQHF	TGTGCCAGCAGCTTAGGGGGGGGATCGGGGTCAGGTCAGCCCCAGCATTTT
TRBV5-4	.	TRBJ2-4	once	CASSLKAGGTKNIQYF	TGTGCCAGCAGCTTGAAGGCAGGGGGGACCAAAAACATTCAGTACTTC
TRBV18	.	TRBJ2-7	.	CASSPTGPPYEQYF	TGTGCCAGCTCTCCGACAGGTCCCCCCTACGAGCAGTACTTC
TRBV6-4	TRBD1	TRBJ1-2	.	CASSDPGQNYGYTF	TGTGCCAGCAGTGACCCGGGACAGAACTATGGCTACACCTTC
TRBV5-4	TRBD1	TRBJ1-2	.	CASSLEGQGARGYTF	TGTGCCAGCAGCTTGGAAGGACAGGGGGCCAGGGGCTACACCTTC
TRBV3-1/TRBV3-2	TRBD2	TRBJ2-3	.	CASSQAPSGGADTQYF	TGTGCCAGCAGCCAAGCTCCAAGCGGGGGGGCAGATACGCAGTATTTT
TRBV7-8	TRBD2	TRBJ2-4	few	CASSPVASAGLIQYF	TGTGCCAGCAGCCCTGTGGCGTCAGCGGGGCTCATTCAGTACTTC
TRBV7-9	.	TRBJ1-4	.	CASSGGRGAKGEKLFF	TGTGCCAGCAGCGGAGGTCGCGGGGCTAAGGGTGAAAAACTGTTTTTT
TRBV6-1	.	TRBJ1-2	.	CASSEPGSYGYTF	TGTGCCAGCAGTGAACCTGGTAGCTATGGCTACACCTTC
TRBV2	.	TRBJ1-5	.	CASSGQWNQPQHF	TGTGCCAGCAGTGGACAGTGGAATCAGCCCCAGCATTTT
TRBV29-1	TRBD1	TRBJ1-1	.	CSVGRTGPRSGTTSEAFF	TGCAGCGTTGGAAGGACAGGGCCACGCTCTGGAACAACCAGTGAAGCTTTCTTT
TRBV6-5	.	TRBJ1-5	.	CASRLKQGAGQPQHF	TGTGCCAGCAGACTTAAACAGGGCGCCGGTCAGCCCCAGCATTTT
TRBV6-5	.	TRBJ1-5	.	CASSLQGGMGNQPQHF	TGTGCCAGCAGTTTGCAGGGTGGGATGGGCAATCAGCCCCAGCATTTT
TRBV5-4	TRBD1	TRBJ1-2	.	CASRSGTGNYGYTF	TGTGCCAGCAGGTCCGGGACAGGGAACTATGGCTACACCTTC
TRBV30	.	TRBJ1-5	.	CAWGSLGRPQHF	TGTGCCTGGGGTTCACTCGGTCGGCCCCAGCATTTT
TRBV25-1	.	TRBJ1-5	once	CASSDREGGDNQPQHF	TGTGCCAGCAGTGACAGGGAGGGGGGGGACAATCAGCCCCAGCATTTT
TRBV5-8	TRBD2	TRBJ2-3	.	CASSLKGLDFQDTQYF	TGTGCCAGCAGCTTGAAGGGACTAGATTTTCAAGATACGCAGTATTTT
TRBV5-1	TRBD2	TRBJ2-2	.	CASSLSAGGPNTGELFF	TGCGCCAGCAGCTTGTCGGCGGGGGGGCCTAACACCGGGGAGCTGTTTTTT
TRBV7-2	TRBD1	TRBJ1-4	.	CASSEGTVGKLFF	TGTGCCAGCAGCGAAGGGACAGTCGGGAAACTGTTTTTT
TRBV6-5	.	TRBJ1-6	.	CASKDSLNSPLHF	TGTGCCAGCAAGGACAGTCTTAATTCACCCCTCCACTTT
TRBV25-1	.	TRBJ1-1	.	CASSEGSSWANTEAFF	TGTGCCAGCAGTGAAGGGTCGAGTTGGGCCAACACTGAAGCTTTCTTT
TRBV10-2	TRBD1	TRBJ1-1	.	CASTLTGELNTEAFF	TGCGCCAGCACTTTGACAGGGGAGTTGAACACTGAAGCTTTCTTT
TRBV30	.	TRBJ1-5	.	CAWQGLGNQPQHF	TGTGCCTGGCAGGGTTTGGGCAATCAGCCCCAGCATTTT
TRBV6-5	TRBD1	TRBJ1-5	.	CASSPGTGNQPQHF	TGTGCCAGCAGTCCTGGGACAGGCAATCAGCCCCAGCATTTT
TRBV18	.	TRBJ1-1	few	CASSPMEGSTEAFF	TGTGCCAGCTCACCAATGGAGGGGTCCACTGAAGCTTTCTTT
TRBV6-5	.	TRBJ1-1	few	CASSYSGLGPRAEAFF	TGTGCCAGCAGTTACTCGGGGTTGGGGCCTCGAGCTGAAGCTTTCTTT
TRBV5-3	TRBD2	TRBJ2-5	.	CARSSPLGLARETQYF	TGTGCCAGAAGCTCTCCTTTAGGACTAGCTAGAGAGACCCAGTACTTC
TRBV2	TRBD1	TRBJ1-1	.	CASLRQGVTEAFF	TGTGCCAGCTTAAGACAGGGTGTCACTGAAGCTTTCTTT
TRBV6-5	.	TRBJ1-5	.	CASSYAGSNQPQHF	TGTGCCAGCAGTTACGCAGGCAGCAATCAGCCCCAGCATTTT
TRBV18	.	TRBJ2-5	.	CASSHGRRGETQYF	TGTGCCAGCTCCCACGGCAGGAGGGGAGAGACCCAGTACTTC
TRBV12-5	TRBD1	TRBJ2-1	.	CASGANPPGGSYNEQFF	TGTGCTAGTGGCGCTAACCCACCAGGGGGTTCCTACAATGAGCAGTTCTTC
TRBV27	TRBD2	TRBJ2-1	.	CASSPQSGGTYNEQFF	TGTGCCAGCAGCCCTCAGTCGGGGGGTACCTACAATGAGCAGTTCTTC
TRBV19	.	TRBJ1-2	few	CASSPLRGNYGYTF	TGTGCCAGTAGTCCTCTCAGGGGCAACTATGGCTACACCTTC
TRBV25-1	.	TRBJ2-1	.	CASSDWGRDEQFF	TGTGCCAGCAGTGATTGGGGGCGGGATGAGCAGTTCTTC
TRBV7-2	TRBD1	TRBJ2-7	.	CASSLEPGDREQYF	TGTGCCAGCAGCTTAGAACCAGGGGACAGGGAGCAGTACTTC